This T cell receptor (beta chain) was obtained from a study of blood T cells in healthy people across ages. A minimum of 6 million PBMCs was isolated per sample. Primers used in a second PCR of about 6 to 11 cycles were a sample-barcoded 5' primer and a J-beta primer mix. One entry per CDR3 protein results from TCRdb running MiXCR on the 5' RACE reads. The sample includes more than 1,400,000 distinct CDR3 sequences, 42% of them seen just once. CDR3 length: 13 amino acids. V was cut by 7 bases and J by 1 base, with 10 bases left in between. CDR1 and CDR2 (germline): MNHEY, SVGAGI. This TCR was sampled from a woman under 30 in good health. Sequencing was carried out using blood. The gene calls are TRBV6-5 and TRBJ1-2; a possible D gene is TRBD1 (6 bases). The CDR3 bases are TGTGCCAGCAAGGAGGGGGGTAACTATGGCTACACCTTC. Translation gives CASKEGGNYGYTF.